The 3 T cell receptor beta chains in this list originate from one sample, sequenced in a study of cytomegalovirus exposure and HLA in healthy donors. In the PCR, 60 Vbeta and 13 Jbeta primers were used. The assay was immunoSEQ multiplex PCR, and TCRdb's table has in-frame clones only and misses some. Among 150,000 or so clones listed, 75% to 80% were seen once. The source material was PBMCs. The receptors were sampled from a man aged 40-50 years in good health and CMV-seropositive.

The count of this clone is one. The chain has TRBV7-6 and TRBJ2-2; the match to TRBD2 covers 8 bases. This CDR3 is built from 14 residues. V lost 2 bases to trimming and J lost 4 bases; unmatched junction nucleotides: 0. Germline V gene lookup returns CDR1 SGHVS and CDR2 FNYEAQ. The CDR3 loop reads CASSLTSGTGELFF. CDR3 DNA: TGTGCCAGCAGCTTAACTAGCGGCACCGGGGAGCTGTTTTTT.

The V and J genes are TRBV27 and TRBJ2-7, with 7 bases matching TRBD1. The CDR3 sequence is 14 residues long. Germline V gene lookup returns CDR1 MNHEY and CDR2 SMNVEV (reference sequence). V was pared by 5 bases and J by 4 bases, with 8 bases of the junction left unmatched. CDR3 nucleotides: TGTGCCAGCAGTCTCGACAGGGACCTTTACGAGCAGTACTTC. Protein product: CASSLDRDLYEQYF.

The V gene is TRBV7-3, the J gene TRBJ2-1, with unresolved D. Germline lookup yields CDR1 SGHTA and CDR2 FQGTGA. Trimming stripped 2 bases from V and 0 bases from J, with 11 bases between. CDR3 size: 16 residues. In DNA, the CDR3 is TGTGCCAGCAGCTTACACTACGTCCTCTCCTACAATGAGCAGTTCTTC. This gives the protein CASSLHYVLSYNEQFF. The full variable domain, in which reference TRBV7-3 and TRBJ2-1 provide the parts outside the CDR3, is GAGVSQTPSNKVTEKGKYVELRCDPISGHTALYWYRQSLGQGPEFLIYFQGTGAADDSGLPNDRFFAVRPEGSVSTLKIQRTERGDSAVYLCASSLHYVLSYNEQFFGPGTRLTVL.